One and the same sample provided the 25 T cell receptor beta chains below, sequenced in a study of T cell repertoires in cytomegalovirus infection (dated by TCRdb to about 2019). The data were produced on an Illumina HiSeq 1500. TCRdb took the public reads, trimmed them with fastp at Q25, ran MiXCR for clone calling and kept in-frame beta chains. Records with the same CDR3 protein are collapsed into one entry carrying the most frequent genes and DNA. The sample includes fewer than 300,000 distinct CDR3 sequences, with about a quarter observed a single time. The ten largest make up roughly 14% of the sample. The specimen sequenced was PBMCs. These receptors all stem from a human donor in good health (CMV status not recorded). Some clones in this sample may be carry-over from other donors' samples.

The CDR3 DNA follows: TGTGCCAGCAGTGGACAGGGGTTCACTGAAGCTTTCTTT. This codes for CASSGQGFTEAFF. The chain combines TRBV27 with TRBJ1-1, with 9 bases matching TRBD1. Germline V CDR1 and CDR2: MNHEY, SMNVEV (reference sequence). J lost 4 bases, V lost 5 bases, and 2 bases had no gene match. The CDR3 is made up of 13 amino acids.

This clonotype was recorded many times. V usage is TRBV28 and J usage is TRBJ2-1; TRBD2 might be the D (5 bases). This CDR3 is built from 15 residues. Germline-derived CDR1 and CDR2 are MDHEN and SYDVKM. V dropped 7 bases and J dropped 10 bases, with 23 bases sitting between them. CDR3 loop: CASTSPGPSRGEQFF. DNA of the CDR3: TGTGCCAGCACCAGCCCAGGACCCTCCAGAGGGGAGCAGTTCTTC.

This rearrangement joins TRBV28 to TRBJ1-1; D possibly corresponds to TRBD1 (5 bases). CDR3 length: 15 residues. CDR1 is MDHEN, CDR2 SYDVKM, per germline. Trimming removed 10 bases from V and 7 bases from J, with 25 bases in between. CDR3 in amino acids: CATKRGRGISSEAFF. In DNA form, the CDR3 reads TGTGCCACCAAACGGGGACGCGGGATCTCGAGTGAAGCTTTCTTT.

This chain joins TRBV20-1 and TRBJ2-3; 10 nucleotides align to TRBD2. The germline V gene has CDR1 DFQATT and CDR2 SNEGSKA (reference sequence). With 5 bases clipped from V and 1 base from J, the junction kept 3 bases outside the gene matches. CDR3 length: 14 amino acids. The chain's CDR3 is CSAERGGRTDTQYF. As DNA, the CDR3 is TGCAGTGCTGAGCGGGGGGGCCGCACAGATACGCAGTATTTT.

This sequence joins TRBV27 and TRBJ1-6; 9 nucleotides agree with TRBD1. After removal of 0 bases from V and 9 bases from J, the junction contained 3 bases not matched to a gene. Per germline, CDR1 MNHEY and CDR2 SMNVEV (reference sequence). This CDR3 spans 15 amino acids. CDR3 in DNA: TGTGCCAGCAGTTTATCGGGACAGGGTTCTTCACCCCTCCACTTT. This codes for CASSLSGQGSSPLHF.

This clonotype was seen at least ten times. V is TRBV28 and J is TRBJ1-1; D gene unclear. Trimming took off 8 bases at V and 0 bases at J, with 10 bases between the two ends. This CDR3 is built from 13 residues. CDR1 and CDR2 from the germline V gene are MDHEN and SYDVKM. CDR3 in DNA: TGTGCCAGCTTGGGAACAGTGAACACTGAAGCTTTCTTT. Translating gives CASLGTVNTEAFF.

This clonotype appeared a few times. This chain joins TRBV30 and TRBJ1-5; 8 bases agree with TRBD1. The ends lost 1 base at V and 6 bases at J; junction bases unmatched: 8. Germline V gene data show CDR1 as GTSNPN and CDR2 as SVGIG (reference sequence). This CDR3 is 15 amino acids long. The CDR3 DNA sequence: TGTGCCTGGAGTGCCCCAGGGGGCAGGAGTCAGCCCCAGCATTTT. It codes for CAWSAPGGRSQPQHF.

This clonotype has only a few counts. The chain couples TRBV6-2 or TRBV6-3 to TRBJ1-2; tentative D call: TRBD1 (5 bases). Between the trimmed V and J ends, which lost 6 bases and 5 bases, there was a span of 10 bases. Germline loops: CDR1 MNHEY, CDR2 SVGEGT. The CDR3 consists of 12 residues. CDR3 region: CASSEGPYGYTF. The CDR3 region has the DNA TGTGCCAGCAGCGAGGGGCCGTATGGCTACACCTTC.

This clonotype was detected a few times. The V and J genes are TRBV19 and TRBJ2-7, with 7 bases fitting TRBD1. Germline CDR1 reads LNHDA; CDR2 reads SQIVND (reference sequence). Trimming cost V 8 bases and J 3 bases; bases outside gene matches: 10. CDR3 length equals 14 residues. CDR3 amino acids: CASHPTGQIYEQYF. The CDR3 bases are TGTGCCAGTCACCCCACGGGACAGATCTACGAGCAGTACTTC.

The chain employs TRBV27 and TRBJ2-6; 11 positions agree with TRBD1. The CDR3 covers 18 residues. Trimming took 5 bases from V and 3 from J; bases not matched to a gene: 9. Germline CDR1 MNHEY, CDR2 SMNVEV (reference sequence). The CDR3 DNA is TGTGCCAGCAGTCCCTGGACAGGGGGCTTGGATGGGGCCAACGTCCTGACTTTC. This encodes CASSPWTGGLDGANVLTF.

This clonotype was observed a few times. V and J are TRBV7-2 and TRBJ1-2, with D possibly TRBD1 on 5 matching bases. The V gene's germline CDR1 is SGHTA and CDR2 FQGNSA. This CDR3 region has 14 residues. With 4 bases removed from V and 4 bases from J, the gap between germline ends came to 13 bases. CDR3: CASSSGLEVYGYTF. In nucleotides, the CDR3 is TGTGCCAGCAGCTCGGGACTGGAGGTCTATGGCTACACCTTC.

The chain couples TRBV12-5 to TRBJ1-1; D is undetermined. From germline, CDR1 is LGHNT and CDR2 FRNRAP. V lost 0 bases and J lost 4, with 6 bases in between. There are 13 residues in the CDR3. For the CDR3, the DNA is TGTGCTAGTGGTTTGGTAGACGGCACTGAAGCTTTCTTT. It translates to CASGLVDGTEAFF.

The chain carries TRBV12-5 and TRBJ1-5, with no clear D. The V and J ends lost 0 bases and 3 bases respectively, with 6 bases between them. CDR3 size: 14 residues. In germline, CDR1 is LGHNT, CDR2 FRNRAP. The CDR3 region has the DNA TGTGCTAGTGGTTTGGTACCCCCCAATCAGCCCCAGCATTTT. Its translation: CASGLVPPNQPQHF.

This clonotype has only a few counts. The genes are TRBV28 and TRBJ2-1, with D perhaps matching TRBD1 or TRBD2 (6 bases each). The CDR3 has 13 amino acids. Germline values: CDR1 MDHEN, CDR2 SYDVKM. V was pared by 3 bases and J by 12 bases, with 15 bases between. The CDR3 region has the DNA TGTGCCAGCAGTTTTCACAGGGCGGAGGGGCAGTTCTTC. This translates into CASSFHRAEGQFF.

This clonotype was counted a few times. J is TRBJ2-5 and V is TRBV20-1; D might be TRBD2 (6 bases). This CDR3 has 13 amino acids. The ends were cut back, 3 bases at V and 8 bases at J, with 16 bases in the middle. Germline assignment: CDR1 DFQATT and CDR2 SNEGSKA (reference sequence). The CDR3 region is CSARDYKVPTQYF. The CDR3 nucleotides read TGCAGTGCTAGGGACTACAAGGTTCCCACCCAGTACTTC.

The CDR3: CASSSLRLAGARQYF. In DNA form, the CDR3 reads TGTGCCAGCAGTTCCCTTCGACTAGCGGGGGCGCGGCAGTATTTT. This chain links TRBV28 with TRBJ2-3; 12 bases line up with TRBD2. V dropped 4 bases and J dropped 11; count of bases not matched to a gene: 10. In germline, CDR1 is MDHEN, CDR2 SYDVKM. The CDR3 has 15 amino acids.

This chain connects TRBV19 to TRBJ2-2, with TRBD1 identical over 8 bases. V was clipped by 7 bases and J by 1 base; unmatched bases: 5. Per germline, CDR1 LNHDA and CDR2 SQIVND (reference sequence). CDR3 size: 15 residues. DNA of the CDR3: TGTGCCAGTAAGAGACAGGGGCTGAACACCGGGGAGCTGTTTTTT. It specifies CASKRQGLNTGELFF.

V and J are TRBV11-3 and TRBJ2-2; D is perhaps TRBD1 or TRBD2 (5 bases each). Trimming stripped 5 bases from V and 1 base from J, with 11 bases between. Per germline, CDR1 SGHNT and CDR2 YENEEA. CDR3 length equals 15 residues. CDR3 in amino acids: CASSPTGLNTGELFF. For the CDR3, the DNA is TGTGCCAGCAGCCCAACGGGGCTGAACACCGGGGAGCTGTTTTTT.

This clonotype showed up just a few times. The chain couples TRBV29-1 to TRBJ1-4; D gene uncertain. Trimming stripped 5 bases from V and 2 bases from J, with 9 bases between. This CDR3 spans 13 amino acids. Germline V gives CDR1 SQVTM, CDR2 ANQGSEA. CDR3 nucleotides: TGCAGCGTTAAAAGGGCGACTAATGAAAAACTGTTTTTT. This codes for CSVKRATNEKLFF.

This clonotype turned up a few times. The rearrangement links TRBV4-1 to TRBJ1-4, with D tentatively TRBD1 (5 bases). CDR1 is MGHRA and CDR2 is YSYEKL in the germline V gene. There are 14 residues in the CDR3. Trimming cost V 2 bases and J 11 bases, with 15 bases left between them. The CDR3 spells CASSQSPAGGKLFF. The CDR3 DNA reads as TGCGCCAGCAGCCAATCTCCGGCTGGGGGGAAACTGTTTTTT.

This clonotype was found a few times. The chain is built from TRBV28 and TRBJ2-4; D is possibly TRBD2 (6 bases). The V and J ends lost 6 bases and 5 bases respectively, with 17 bases between them. CDR3 size: 15 residues. CDR1 MDHEN and CDR2 SYDVKM come from the germline V gene. The CDR3 bases are TGTGCCAGCAGCCCCCTTGGGACTTCCGAAAACATTCAGTACTTC. Translated, it gives CASSPLGTSENIQYF.

This sequence joins TRBV7-3 and TRBJ2-3; TRBD2 matches at 8 bases. CDR1 and CDR2 from the germline V gene are SGHTA and FQGTGA. V dropped 5 bases and J dropped 3; count of bases not matched to a gene: 10. This CDR3 contains 16 residues. The CDR3 DNA follows: TGTGCCAGCAGCCCCCACCCGGGGGGGGCAACAGATACGCAGTATTTT. Encoded protein: CASSPHPGGATDTQYF.

This clonotype was detected many times. The chain employs TRBV7-2 and TRBJ1-6; D unresolved. The V gene's germline CDR1 is SGHTA and CDR2 FQGNSA. V was shortened by 5 bases and J by 5 bases, with 1 base between the two germline ends. CDR3 length: 11 residues. The CDR3 is CASSDNSPLHF. CDR3 DNA: TGTGCCAGCAGCGATAATTCACCCCTCCACTTT.

This clonotype has ten or more counts. This chain uses TRBV7-3 with TRBJ2-5; 12 bases map to TRBD2. The CDR3 is 16 residues long. The J segment lost 2 bases and the V segment lost 4 bases, leaving 5 bases of the junction unmatched. Germline lookup yields CDR1 SGHTA and CDR2 FQGTGA. The CDR3 nucleotides are TGTGCCAGCAGCTCGACTAGCGGGGGACCTCAAGAGACCCAGTACTTC. It specifies CASSSTSGGPQETQYF.

This CDR3 is CASSPGQVINGYTF. CDR3 DNA sequence: TGTGCCAGCAGCCCGGGACAGGTGATAAATGGCTACACCTTC. The chain couples TRBV7-2 to TRBJ1-2; 8 nucleotides agree with TRBD1. The CDR3 has 14 amino acids. Per the germline V gene, CDR1 is SGHTA and CDR2 is FQGNSA. Trimming at V came to 5 bases and at J to 6 bases, leaving 8 bases not matched to a gene.